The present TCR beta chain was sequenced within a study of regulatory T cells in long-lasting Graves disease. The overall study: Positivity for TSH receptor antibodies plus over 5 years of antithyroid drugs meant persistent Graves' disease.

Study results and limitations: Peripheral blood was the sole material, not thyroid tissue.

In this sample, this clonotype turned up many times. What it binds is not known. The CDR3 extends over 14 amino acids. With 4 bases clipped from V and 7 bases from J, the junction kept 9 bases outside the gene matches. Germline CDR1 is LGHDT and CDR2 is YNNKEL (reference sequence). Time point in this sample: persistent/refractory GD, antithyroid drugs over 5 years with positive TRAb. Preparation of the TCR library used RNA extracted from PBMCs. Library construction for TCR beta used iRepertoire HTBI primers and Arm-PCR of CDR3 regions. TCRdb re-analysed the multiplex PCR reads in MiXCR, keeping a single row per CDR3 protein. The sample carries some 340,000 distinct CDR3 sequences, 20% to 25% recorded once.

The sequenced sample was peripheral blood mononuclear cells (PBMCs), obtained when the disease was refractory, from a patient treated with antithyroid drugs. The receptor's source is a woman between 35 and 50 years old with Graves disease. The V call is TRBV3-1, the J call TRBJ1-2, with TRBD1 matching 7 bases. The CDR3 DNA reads TGTGCCAGCAGCCGGGAACAGGGGATCGGTGGCTACACCTTC. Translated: CASSREQGIGGYTF.